The clone carrying this T cell receptor (beta chain) has more than one count but fewer than ten. Its antigen is not identified. In making TCR cDNA, 5'RACE template switching added a universal primer site and UMIs to it. Each CDR3 protein is one row after TCRdb ran MiXCR on the 5' RACE reads. The sample lists hundreds of thousands of distinct CDR3 sequences, approximately 8% occurring once. Trimming stripped 6 bases from V and 6 bases from J, with 14 bases between. The CDR3 contains 13 residues. The data derive from a study of T cells after yellow fever vaccination. Study observations and caveats: Of the clonotypes, a small share occurred in both CD4 and CD8 compartments. Abundant clonotypes from the bulk population could contaminate FACS-sorted repertoires. Subsequent booster samples again held most clones from primary vaccination (around 96% CD4, roughly 88% CD8).

The sequencing used PBMCs, collected roughly 47 days after the first yellow fever vaccination. This sequence was found in a man aged 18-30 years who received the YFV17D yellow fever vaccine. The V gene is TRBV12-3 or TRBV12-4, the J gene TRBJ1-2; D not resolved. Written as DNA, the CDR3 is TGTGCCAGCAGCTCCGAGACACTGAATGGCTACACCTTC. Encoded protein: CASSSETLNGYTF.